Given below is one T cell receptor (beta chain) in context. The target antigen is unknown. These data originate in a study of cytomegalovirus exposure and HLA in healthy donors. The PCR used 60 Vbeta and 13 Jbeta primers. Data came from immunoSEQ multiplex PCR; TCRdb stores just in-frame clones and leaves some out. The table lists 160,000 or so clones, 75% to 90% of them singletons. Study-wide results and caveats: In a later analysis, productive TCRs from donors in an Asian-associated ancestry cluster reportedly carried fewer N-insertions than the cohort mean. TCR beta chains numbering some 150 were designated cytomegalovirus-associated.

The CDR3 loop spans 18 amino acids. Sequenced input: PBMCs. The TCR comes from a male donor in good health and CMV-seropositive. J is TRBJ1-5 and V is TRBV21-1; the D segment call TRBD1 is taken from the table without a DNA check. TRBV21-1 is flagged as a pseudogene. CDR3 coding DNA: TGTGCCAGCAGCAAAGGGGGGCCGGGAACCTACAAGAATCAGCCCCAGCATTTT. This translates into CASSKGGPGTYKNQPQHF.